A single sample gave rise to the 11 T cell receptor beta chains below, sequenced in a study of beta chain features in type 1 diabetes. Their recognized antigens are unknown. Whole-study findings and limits: TCRB CDR3s from Type 1 diabetes patients were moderately but significantly shorter in all four CD4+ subsets.

Investigators reverse transcribed all isolated RNA, so they sequenced expressed TCRB transcripts. Produced via immunoSEQ multiplex PCR; TCRdb's table is partial and in-frame only. The sample lists fewer than 450,000 clones; roughly 14% were seen once. Specimen: naive CD4+ T cells from blood. The source of these receptors is a woman younger than 30 with type 1 diabetes.

This sequence joins TRBV18 and TRBJ2-4, with 13 bases that match TRBD2. Germline V gene sequence: CDR1 KGHSH, CDR2 LQKENI. The V and J ends lost 4 bases and 6 bases, in that order; junction bases with no gene match: 6. The CDR3 extends over 16 amino acids. The CDR3 is CASSRGTSGALNIQYF. DNA of the CDR3: TGTGCCAGCTCACGGGGGACTAGCGGGGCACTAAACATTCAGTACTTC.

The rearrangement joins TRBV6-6 to TRBJ2-7; a weak D match, TRBD2 (6 bases). V lost 6 bases to trimming and J lost 4 bases, with 10 bases between them. There are 12 residues in the CDR3. Germline CDR1 is MNHNY and CDR2 is SVGAGI (reference sequence). The CDR3 sequence is CASRGGGYEQYF. The DNA for the CDR3 is TGTGCCAGCAGGGGGGGTGGGTACGAGCAGTACTTC.

In this sample, this clone turned up a few times. The rearrangement joins TRBV29-1 to TRBJ2-5, with D uncertain. The CDR3 covers 15 residues. Germline V CDR1 and CDR2: SQVTM, ANQGSEA. The V end lost 6 bases, the J end lost 2 bases, and 19 bases lay between the germline ends. The CDR3 region is CSVPSPRQSQETQYF. DNA of the CDR3: TGCAGCGTCCCCTCCCCGCGGCAGTCTCAAGAGACCCAGTACTTC.

CDR3 sequence reads: CASSLARGLETQYF. DNA for the CDR3: TGCGCCAGCAGCTTGGCCAGAGGGTTGGAGACCCAGTACTTC. This chain joins TRBV5-1 and TRBJ2-5, with D possibly matching TRBD2 (5 bases). The CDR3 spans 14 residues. V was trimmed by 0 bases and J by 5 bases, leaving 11 bases between them. CDR1 is SGHRS, CDR2 YFSETQ, per germline.

The CDR3 DNA reads as TGCAGCGTGGGACTAGCGGGAGGTAGAGAGACCCAGTACTTC. It codes for CSVGLAGGRETQYF. This chain joins TRBV29-1 and TRBJ2-5, with 15 bases fitting TRBD2. The germline V gene has CDR1 SQVTM and CDR2 ANQGSEA. V dropped 6 bases and J dropped 4; count of bases not matched to a gene: 3. This CDR3 has 14 residues. The complete variable domain, with remaining parts taken from reference TRBV29-1 and TRBJ2-5, reads SAVISQKPSRDICQRGTSLTIQCQVDSQVTMMFWYRQQPGQSLTLIATANQGSEATYESGFVIDKFPISRPNLTFSTLTVSNMSPEDSSIYLCSVGLAGGRETQYFGPGTRLLVL.

This clone was seen a handful of times. The chain recombines TRBV30 with TRBJ2-1, with TRBD2 matching 9 bases. Germline CDR1 and CDR2: GTSNPN and SVGIG (reference sequence). Trimming cost V 5 bases and J 7 bases; bases outside gene matches: 18. The CDR3 is 17 amino acids. CDR3 bases: TGTGCCTGGGCCACCTGGCTCCTTAGCGGGGGACGAAATGAGCAGTTCTTC. It yields the protein CAWATWLLSGGRNEQFF.

This clone occurred a few times. This sequence joins TRBV7-9 and TRBJ2-5, with D uncertain. V was pared by 4 bases and J by 5 bases, with 14 bases between. Germline V gene data show CDR1 as SEHNR and CDR2 as FQNEAQ (reference sequence). The CDR3 covers 14 residues. CDR3 coding DNA: TGTGCCAGCAGCTCCGCTCCACTTCCGGAGACCCAGTACTTC. This gives the protein CASSSAPLPETQYF.

This clone came up a few times. The V gene is TRBV25-1, the J gene TRBJ2-7; a weak D match, TRBD2 (6 bases). The germline V gene encodes CDR1 MGHDK and CDR2 SYGVNS. The CDR3 consists of 13 residues. Trimming cost V 4 bases and J 2 bases, with 9 bases left between them. The CDR3, as DNA: TGTGCCAGCAGTGCGGCGGGGACCTACGAGCAGTACTTC. It codes for CASSAAGTYEQYF.

This clone was seen a handful of times. The genes are TRBV7-9 and TRBJ2-1; TRBD2 matches at 8 bases. The junction had 6 bases not matched to a gene; V was cut back by 5 bases and J by 0 bases. Germline CDR1 SEHNR, CDR2 FQNEAQ (reference sequence). CDR3 length equals 16 residues. As DNA, the CDR3 is TGTGCCAGCAGCCCACAGAGCGGGAGCTCCTACAATGAGCAGTTCTTC. This translates into CASSPQSGSSYNEQFF.

This clone showed up just a few times. The gene calls are TRBV18 and TRBJ2-1, with 15 nucleotides matching TRBD2. The CDR3 is made up of 20 amino acids. Germline values: CDR1 KGHSH, CDR2 LQKENI. The junction had 8 bases not matched to a gene; V was cut back by 2 bases and J by 0 bases. CDR3 sequence (DNA): TGTGCCAGCTCACCAGGTCCGGGACTAGCGGGAGGCAGCTCCTACAATGAGCAGTTCTTC. It yields the protein CASSPGPGLAGGSSYNEQFF.

This clone has a handful of counts. The rearrangement joins TRBV2 to TRBJ2-2; D ambiguous. The germline V gene encodes CDR1 SNHLY and CDR2 FYNNEI. V gave up 6 bases and J gave up 9 bases, with 11 bases separating them. This CDR3 is built from 12 residues. CDR3 protein: CASSGDSWELFF. Here the CDR3 DNA reads TGTGCCAGCAGCGGCGACTCCTGGGAGCTGTTTTTT.